One and the same sample provided the 23 T cell receptor beta chains below, sequenced in a study of cytomegalovirus exposure and HLA in healthy donors. The PCR employed 60 Vbeta primers together with 13 Jbeta primers. Sequenced by immunoSEQ multiplex PCR; TCRdb stores in-frame clones only, minus some. The table has 100,000 to 150,000 clones, roughly four fifths seen once. The sample was PBMCs. These receptors were obtained from a girl aged 2-15 years in good health and CMV-seronegative.

The chain is built from TRBV15 and TRBJ2-3, with TRBD1 matching 11 bases. Germline CDR1 reads LNHNV; CDR2 reads YYDKDF (reference sequence). The V segment lost 9 bases and the J segment 2 bases; nucleotides outside the gene matches: 4. The CDR3 loop spans 14 amino acids. CDR3 protein: CATQDRGLTDTQYF. The CDR3 DNA reads TGTGCCACGCAGGACAGGGGGCTCACAGATACGCAGTATTTT.

The sample holds a few counts of this clone. The chain recombines TRBV7-9 with TRBJ2-7, with D maybe TRBD1 (6 bases). The CDR3 spans 12 residues. CDR1 is SEHNR and CDR2 is FQNEAQ in the germline V gene (reference sequence). Trimming took off 5 bases at V and 4 bases at J, with 9 bases between the two ends. CDR3 sequence: CASSPTGYEQYF. In nucleotides, the CDR3 is TGTGCCAGCAGCCCGACAGGTTACGAGCAGTACTTC.

The chain employs TRBV19 and TRBJ2-7; tentative D call: TRBD2 (6 bases). The germline V and J ends were trimmed by 3 bases and 3 bases, with 9 bases remaining between them. Germline loops: CDR1 LNHDA, CDR2 SQIVND (reference sequence). This CDR3 contains 13 residues. CDR3 region: CASSMRDGYEQYF. DNA for the CDR3: TGTGCCAGTAGTATGCGGGACGGCTACGAGCAGTACTTC.

This clone has a single count. This chain uses TRBV12-5 with TRBJ1-5; the D gene is possibly TRBD1 (6 bases). Trimming stripped 3 bases from V and 2 bases from J, with 23 bases between. Germline lookup yields CDR1 LGHNT and CDR2 FRNRAP. This CDR3 comprises 19 residues. CDR3 DNA sequence: TGTGCTAGTGGTTTTTTTCACGGCAGGGGCGCATATGGCAATCAGCCCCAGCATTTT. Translation: CASGFFHGRGAYGNQPQHF. The full variable domain, in which reference TRBV12-5 and TRBJ1-5 provide the parts outside the CDR3, is DARVTQTPRHKVTEMGQEVTMRCQPILGHNTVFWYRQTMMQGLELLAYFRNRAPLDDSGMPKDRFSAEMPDATLATLKIQPSEPRDSAVYFCASGFFHGRGAYGNQPQHFGDGTRLSIL.

The V call is TRBV28, the J call TRBJ2-1; possible D gene TRBD2, 6 bases. Germline CDR1 and CDR2: MDHEN and SYDVKM. Trimming took 4 bases from V and 5 from J, leaving 24 bases between them. The CDR3 is made up of 18 amino acids. CDR3: CASSSPLVEGAVNNEQFF. The CDR3 nucleotides read TGTGCCAGCAGTTCCCCCCTGGTGGAGGGAGCGGTTAACAATGAGCAGTTCTTC.

The genes are TRBV19 and TRBJ2-7, with D uncertain. V lost 3 bases and J lost 2, with 11 bases in between. The germline V gene encodes CDR1 LNHDA and CDR2 SQIVND (reference sequence). This CDR3 is built from 14 residues. The CDR3: CASSIDGSTYEQYF. In nucleotides, the CDR3 is TGTGCCAGTAGTATTGATGGCAGTACCTACGAGCAGTACTTC.

The chain carries TRBV29-1 and TRBJ2-1, with 8 bases that match TRBD2. This CDR3 has 11 residues. V dropped 7 bases and J dropped 6; count of bases not matched to a gene: 2. In germline, CDR1 is SQVTM, CDR2 ANQGSEA. The CDR3 region is CSAGGPNEQFF. CDR3 nucleotide sequence: TGCAGCGCGGGGGGGCCCAATGAGCAGTTCTTC.

The genes are TRBV2 and TRBJ2-2; D possibly corresponds to TRBD1 (8 bases). Between the trimmed V and J ends, which lost 6 bases and 0 bases, there was a span of 29 bases. Germline lookup yields CDR1 SNHLY and CDR2 FYNNEI. The CDR3 runs to 21 residues. In DNA, the CDR3 is TGTGCCAGCAGACCTACGGGAGGTCAGGGGGCCTTCCTTGCGAACACCGGGGAGCTGTTTTTT. Protein: CASRPTGGQGAFLANTGELFF.

The chain recombines TRBV30 with TRBJ1-1; maybe TRBD1 (6 bases). In germline, CDR1 is GTSNPN, CDR2 SVGIG (reference sequence). The V end was cut by 2 bases, the J end by 0 bases, with 16 bases between. This CDR3 is built from 16 residues. The CDR3 nucleotides are TGTGCCTGGAGTCCCGGGACATTAATTATGAACACTGAAGCTTTCTTT. Its protein is CAWSPGTLIMNTEAFF.

This chain connects TRBV6-1 to TRBJ1-4, with TRBD1 as a possible D gene (5 bases). Germline values: CDR1 MNHNS, CDR2 SASEGT. The CDR3 is 15 amino acids. The V end lost 6 bases, the J end lost 4 bases, and 15 bases lay between the germline ends. This CDR3 reads CASSRGAQGNEKLFF. The CDR3 DNA reads as TGTGCCAGCAGCCGCGGGGCGCAGGGTAATGAAAAACTGTTTTTT.

The chain carries TRBV29-1 and TRBJ2-7, with TRBD1 as a possible D gene (5 bases). CDR1 SQVTM and CDR2 ANQGSEA come from the germline V gene. V lost 0 bases and J lost 2, with 11 bases in between. This CDR3 has 14 amino acids. The DNA for the CDR3 is TGCAGCGTTGAAGATGCTCACAGGCCCTACGAGCAGTACTTC. This codes for CSVEDAHRPYEQYF.

This chain uses TRBV2 with TRBJ1-2; D ambiguous. The CDR3 has 12 amino acids. Germline assignment: CDR1 SNHLY and CDR2 FYNNEI. Trimming cost V 6 bases and J 2 bases, with 7 bases left between them. The CDR3 region is CASSSDNYGYTF. The CDR3 coding sequence is TGTGCCAGCAGCAGCGACAACTATGGCTACACCTTC.

This chain uses TRBV27 with TRBJ2-7; TRBD1 is a possible D gene (6 bases). The CDR3 runs 13 residues. V was shortened by 2 bases and J by 4 bases, with 9 bases between the two germline ends. Germline V CDR1 and CDR2: MNHEY, SMNVEV (reference sequence). In DNA form, the CDR3 reads TGTGCCAGCAGTTTACTCAGGGGATACGAGCAGTACTTC. Translating it yields CASSLLRGYEQYF.

The chain has TRBV18 and TRBJ1-1, with TRBD1 as a possible D gene (5 bases). This CDR3 is 17 amino acids long. Trimming shortened V by 4 bases and J by 1 base, and 19 bases separated the two germline ends. CDR1 and CDR2 from the germline V gene are KGHSH and LQKENI. Here the CDR3 DNA reads TGTGCCAGCTCACAGAATTCCAGACAGACACCGAACACTGAAGCTTTCTTT. Its translation is CASSQNSRQTPNTEAFF.

V and J are TRBV5-6 and TRBJ2-3; the D gene is possibly TRBD2 (6 bases). Trimming took 2 bases from V and 0 from J, leaving 7 bases between them. The CDR3 contains 14 residues. Germline CDR1 reads SGHDT; CDR2 reads YYEEEE. CDR3 residues: CASSFAGSTDTQYF. For the CDR3, the DNA is TGTGCCAGCAGCTTTGCGGGGAGCACAGATACGCAGTATTTT.

This clone occurred a few times. This chain joins TRBV6-1 and TRBJ2-1; a possible D gene is TRBD1 (5 bases). This CDR3 has 13 residues. V gave up 2 bases and J gave up 8 bases, with 10 bases separating them. Per the germline V gene, CDR1 is MNHNS and CDR2 is SASEGT. CDR3 protein: CASSEYQGDEQFF. The CDR3 nucleotides are TGTGCCAGCAGTGAATATCAGGGCGATGAGCAGTTCTTC.

This clone showed up just once. The chain recombines TRBV27 with TRBJ2-7; D is unclear. The CDR3 has 11 amino acids. Deletions cut 5 bases from V and 3 bases from J, with 5 bases between. The germline V gene has CDR1 MNHEY and CDR2 SMNVEV (reference sequence). The CDR3 sequence: CASSARYEQYF. The CDR3 DNA is TGTGCCAGCAGTGCGCGCTACGAGCAGTACTTC.

The chain links TRBV30 to TRBJ2-7; 7 bases agree with TRBD1. CDR1 and CDR2 (germline): GTSNPN, SVGIG (reference sequence). The V and J ends lost 0 bases and 3 bases, in that order; junction bases with no gene match: 26. There are 21 residues in the CDR3. The CDR3 loop reads CAWSVKGRARQGVKHCYEQYF. CDR3 sequence (DNA): TGTGCCTGGAGTGTTAAGGGTCGGGCGAGGCAGGGGGTCAAACACTGCTACGAGCAGTACTTC.

The sample holds a few counts of this clone. The chain uses TRBV2 and TRBJ2-1; 8 bases align to TRBD2. The J segment lost 0 bases and the V segment lost 8 bases, leaving 6 bases of the junction unmatched. Germline V lookup: CDR1 SNHLY, CDR2 FYNNEI. The CDR3 is made up of 15 amino acids. CDR3 sequence reads: CASAGGGVSYNEQFF. CDR3 sequence (DNA): TGTGCCAGCGCCGGGGGGGGAGTCTCCTACAATGAGCAGTTCTTC.

There are a few counts of this clone. The V and J genes are TRBV15 and TRBJ2-3, with D tentatively TRBD2 (6 bases). V lost 2 bases, J lost 0 bases, and 15 bases lay in between. CDR3 size: 17 residues. Germline loops: CDR1 LNHNV, CDR2 YYDKDF (reference sequence). The CDR3 spells CATSRREEGTSTDTQYF. The DNA for the CDR3 is TGTGCCACCAGCAGACGAGAGGAGGGAACTAGCACAGATACGCAGTATTTT.

The V call is TRBV5-4, the J call TRBJ2-3; 14 bases agree with TRBD2. CDR3 length: 15 amino acids. V shed 3 bases and J 8 bases; nucleotides not matched to a gene: 5. Germline loops: CDR1 SGHNT, CDR2 YYREEE (reference sequence). The CDR3 protein is CASSSTSGGAVTQYF. CDR3 DNA sequence: TGTGCCAGCAGCTCGACTAGCGGGGGGGCGGTTACGCAGTATTTT. Together with reference TRBV5-4 and TRBJ2-3, the CDR3 gives the full variable domain: ETGVTQSPTHLIKTRGQQVTLRCSSQSGHNTVSWYQQALGQGPQFIFQYYREEENGRGNFPPRFSGLQFPNYSSELNVNALELDDSALYLCASSSTSGGAVTQYFGPGTRLTVL.

The chain links TRBV12-5 to TRBJ2-5; 8 positions match TRBD2. CDR1 and CDR2 from the germline V gene are LGHNT and FRNRAP. This CDR3 region has 17 residues. The ends lost 7 bases at V and 4 bases at J; junction bases unmatched: 17. For the CDR3, the DNA is TGTGCTAGTGCCACCGGCGGACTCTCGGGGGGGCGAGAGACCCAGTACTTC. Translation gives CASATGGLSGGRETQYF.

This sequence joins TRBV6-5 and TRBJ2-1, with TRBD2 as a possible D gene (6 bases). From germline, CDR1 is MNHEY and CDR2 SVGAGI. The CDR3 loop spans 14 amino acids. The germline V and J ends were trimmed by 6 bases and 13 bases, with 22 bases remaining between them. The CDR3 here is CASSGGAAGTHQFF. The CDR3 nucleotides are TGTGCCAGCAGCGGCGGTGCAGCGGGCACGCATCAGTTCTTC.